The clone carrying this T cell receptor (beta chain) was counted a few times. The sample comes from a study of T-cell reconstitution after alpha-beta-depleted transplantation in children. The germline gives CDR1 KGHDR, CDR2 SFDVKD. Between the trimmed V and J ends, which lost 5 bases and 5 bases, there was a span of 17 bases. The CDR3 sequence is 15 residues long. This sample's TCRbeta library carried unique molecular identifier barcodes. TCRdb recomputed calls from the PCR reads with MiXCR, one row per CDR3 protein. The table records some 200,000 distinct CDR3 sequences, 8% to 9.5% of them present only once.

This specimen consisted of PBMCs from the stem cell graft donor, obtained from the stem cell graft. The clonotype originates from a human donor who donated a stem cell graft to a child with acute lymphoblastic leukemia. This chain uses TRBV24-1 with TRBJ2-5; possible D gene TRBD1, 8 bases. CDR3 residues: CATSVATGGGETQYF. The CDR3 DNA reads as TGTGCCACCAGTGTTGCCACAGGGGGAGGGGAGACCCAGTACTTC.